This T cell receptor beta chain was sequenced in a study of blood T cell repertoires in COVID-19. The overall study: Samples came from the United States, Italy and Spain, spanning acute and convalescent COVID-19.

This clone has a single count. Germline CDR1 is MNHEY and CDR2 is SVGEGT. V was cut by 2 bases and J by 4 bases, with 12 bases left in between. The CDR3 extends over 15 amino acids. Membership in each cohort depended on participant-reported clinical history. In the authors' workflow: Scientists estimated how many nucleated cells there were by amplifying reference gene primers. Libraries were prepared by immunoSEQ multiplex PCR; TCRdb keeps only in-frame clonotypes and omits some of them. The V and J calls and clone size come from that table; D and trimming were worked out from the DNA. The data show fewer than 200,000 clones, about four fifths seen once.

This TCR was recovered from a man aged 55 to 69 who had recovered from COVID-19. Specimen: PBMCs or T cells enriched from blood (not recorded which). The V call is TRBV6-2 or TRBV6-3, the J call TRBJ2-1; perhaps TRBD2 as D (6 bases). In nucleotides, the CDR3 is TGTGCCAGCAGTTACAGATCGGGGGTTTACAATGAGCAGTTCTTC. Protein product: CASSYRSGVYNEQFF.